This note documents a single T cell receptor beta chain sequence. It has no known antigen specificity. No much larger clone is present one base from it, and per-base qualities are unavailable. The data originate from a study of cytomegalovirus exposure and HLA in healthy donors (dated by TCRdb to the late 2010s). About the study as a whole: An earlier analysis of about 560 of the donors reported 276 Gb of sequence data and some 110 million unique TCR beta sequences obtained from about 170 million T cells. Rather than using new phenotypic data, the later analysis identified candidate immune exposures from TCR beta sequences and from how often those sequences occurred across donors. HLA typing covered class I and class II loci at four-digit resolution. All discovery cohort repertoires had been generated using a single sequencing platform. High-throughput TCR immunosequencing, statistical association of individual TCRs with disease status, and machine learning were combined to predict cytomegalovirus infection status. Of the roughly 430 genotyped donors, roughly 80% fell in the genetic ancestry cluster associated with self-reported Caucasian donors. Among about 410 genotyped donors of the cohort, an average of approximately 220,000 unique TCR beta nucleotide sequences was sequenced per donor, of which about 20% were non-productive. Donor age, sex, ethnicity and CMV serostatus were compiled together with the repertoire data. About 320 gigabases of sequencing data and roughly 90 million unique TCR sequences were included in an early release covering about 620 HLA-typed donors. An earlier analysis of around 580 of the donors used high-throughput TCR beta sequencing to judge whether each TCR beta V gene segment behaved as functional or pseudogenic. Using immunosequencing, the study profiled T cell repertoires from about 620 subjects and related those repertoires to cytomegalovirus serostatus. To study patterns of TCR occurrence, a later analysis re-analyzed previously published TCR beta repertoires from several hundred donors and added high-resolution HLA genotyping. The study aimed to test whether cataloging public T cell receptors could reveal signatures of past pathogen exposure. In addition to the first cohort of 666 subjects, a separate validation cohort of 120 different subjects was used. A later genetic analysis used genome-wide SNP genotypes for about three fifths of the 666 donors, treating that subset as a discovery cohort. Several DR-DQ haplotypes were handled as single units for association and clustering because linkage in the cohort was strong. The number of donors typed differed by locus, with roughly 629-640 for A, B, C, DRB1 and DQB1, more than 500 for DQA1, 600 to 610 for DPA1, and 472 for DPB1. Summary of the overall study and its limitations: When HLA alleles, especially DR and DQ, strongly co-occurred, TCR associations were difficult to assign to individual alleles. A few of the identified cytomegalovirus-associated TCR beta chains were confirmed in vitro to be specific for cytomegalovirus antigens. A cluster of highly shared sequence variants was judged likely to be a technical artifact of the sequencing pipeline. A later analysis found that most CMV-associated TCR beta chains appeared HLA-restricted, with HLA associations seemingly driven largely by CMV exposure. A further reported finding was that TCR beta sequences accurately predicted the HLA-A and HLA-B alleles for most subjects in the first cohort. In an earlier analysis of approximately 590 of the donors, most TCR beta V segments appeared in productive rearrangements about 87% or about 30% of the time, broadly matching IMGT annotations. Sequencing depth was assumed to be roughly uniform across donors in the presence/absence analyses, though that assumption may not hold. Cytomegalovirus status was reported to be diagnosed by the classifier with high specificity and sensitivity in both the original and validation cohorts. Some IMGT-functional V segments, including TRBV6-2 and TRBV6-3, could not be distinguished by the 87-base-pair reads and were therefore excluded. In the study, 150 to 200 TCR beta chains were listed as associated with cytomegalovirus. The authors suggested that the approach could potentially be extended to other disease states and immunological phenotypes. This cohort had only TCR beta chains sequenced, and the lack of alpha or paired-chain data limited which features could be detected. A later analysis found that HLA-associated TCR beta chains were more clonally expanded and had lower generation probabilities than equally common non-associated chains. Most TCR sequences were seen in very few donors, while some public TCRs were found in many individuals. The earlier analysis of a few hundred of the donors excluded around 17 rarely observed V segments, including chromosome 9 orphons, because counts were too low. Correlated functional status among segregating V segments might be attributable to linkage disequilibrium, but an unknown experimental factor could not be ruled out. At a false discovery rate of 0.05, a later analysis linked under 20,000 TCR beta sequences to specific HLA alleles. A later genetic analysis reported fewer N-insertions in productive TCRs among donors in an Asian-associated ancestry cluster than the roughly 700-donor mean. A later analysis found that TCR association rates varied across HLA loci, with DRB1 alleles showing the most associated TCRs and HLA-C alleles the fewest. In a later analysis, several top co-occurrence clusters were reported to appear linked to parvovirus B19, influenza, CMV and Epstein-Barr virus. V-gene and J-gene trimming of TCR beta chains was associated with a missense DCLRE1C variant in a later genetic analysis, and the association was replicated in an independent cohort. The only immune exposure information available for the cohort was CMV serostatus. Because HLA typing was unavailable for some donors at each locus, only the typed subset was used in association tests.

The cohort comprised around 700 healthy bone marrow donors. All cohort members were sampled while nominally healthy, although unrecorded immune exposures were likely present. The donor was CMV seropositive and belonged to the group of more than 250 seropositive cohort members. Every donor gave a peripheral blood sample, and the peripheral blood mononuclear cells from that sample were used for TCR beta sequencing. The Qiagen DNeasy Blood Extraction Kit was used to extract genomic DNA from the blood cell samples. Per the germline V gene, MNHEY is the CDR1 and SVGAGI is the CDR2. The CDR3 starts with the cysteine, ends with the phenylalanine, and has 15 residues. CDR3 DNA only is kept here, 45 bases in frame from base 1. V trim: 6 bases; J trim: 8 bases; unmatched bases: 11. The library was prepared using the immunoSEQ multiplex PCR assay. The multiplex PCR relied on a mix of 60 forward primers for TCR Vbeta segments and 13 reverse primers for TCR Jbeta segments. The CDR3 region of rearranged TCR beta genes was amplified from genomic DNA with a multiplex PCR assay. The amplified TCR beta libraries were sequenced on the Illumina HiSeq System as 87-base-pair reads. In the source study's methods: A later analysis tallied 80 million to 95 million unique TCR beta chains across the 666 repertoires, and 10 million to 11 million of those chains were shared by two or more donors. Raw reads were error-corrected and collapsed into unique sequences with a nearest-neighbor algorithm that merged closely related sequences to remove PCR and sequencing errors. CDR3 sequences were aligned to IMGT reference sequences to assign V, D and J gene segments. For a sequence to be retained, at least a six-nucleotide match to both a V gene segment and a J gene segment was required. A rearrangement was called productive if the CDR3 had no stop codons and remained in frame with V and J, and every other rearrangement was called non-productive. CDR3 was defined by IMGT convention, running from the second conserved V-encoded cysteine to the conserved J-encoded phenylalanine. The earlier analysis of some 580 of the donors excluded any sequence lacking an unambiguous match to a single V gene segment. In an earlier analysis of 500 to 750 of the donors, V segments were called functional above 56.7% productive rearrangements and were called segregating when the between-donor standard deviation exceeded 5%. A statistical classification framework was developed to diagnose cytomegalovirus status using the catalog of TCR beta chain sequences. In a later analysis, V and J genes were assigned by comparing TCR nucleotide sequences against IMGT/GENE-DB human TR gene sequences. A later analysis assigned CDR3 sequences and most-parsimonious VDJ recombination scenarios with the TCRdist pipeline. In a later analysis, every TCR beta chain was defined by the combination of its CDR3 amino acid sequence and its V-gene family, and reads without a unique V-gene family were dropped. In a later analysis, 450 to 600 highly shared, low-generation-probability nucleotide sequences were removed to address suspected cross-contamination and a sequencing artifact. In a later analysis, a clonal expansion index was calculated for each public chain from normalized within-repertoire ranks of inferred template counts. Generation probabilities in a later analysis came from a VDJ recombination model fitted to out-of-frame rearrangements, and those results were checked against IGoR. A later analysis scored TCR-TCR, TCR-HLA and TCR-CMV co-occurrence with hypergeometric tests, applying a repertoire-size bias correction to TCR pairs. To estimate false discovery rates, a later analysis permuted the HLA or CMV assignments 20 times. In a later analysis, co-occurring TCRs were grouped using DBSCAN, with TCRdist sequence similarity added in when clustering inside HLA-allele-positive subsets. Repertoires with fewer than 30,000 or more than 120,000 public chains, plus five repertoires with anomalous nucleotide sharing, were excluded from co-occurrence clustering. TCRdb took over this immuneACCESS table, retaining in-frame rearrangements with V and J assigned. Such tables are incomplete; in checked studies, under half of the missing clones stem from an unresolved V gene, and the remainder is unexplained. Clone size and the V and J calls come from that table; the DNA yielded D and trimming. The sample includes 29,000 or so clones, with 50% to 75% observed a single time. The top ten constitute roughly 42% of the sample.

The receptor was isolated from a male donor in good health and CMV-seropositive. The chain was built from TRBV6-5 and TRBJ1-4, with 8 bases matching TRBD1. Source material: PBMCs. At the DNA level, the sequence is TGTGCCAGCAGGCGAGACAGGGGTGGTTACGAAAAACTGTTTTTT. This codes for CASRRDRGGYEKLFF.